The next 10 T cell receptor beta chains were all read from a single sample in a study of CD8 T cells in ankylosing spondylitis. TCRdb reprocessed the 5' RACE reads with MiXCR, giving one entry per CDR3 protein. Of 350,000 to 400,000 distinct CDR3 sequences in the sample, roughly 22% were seen once. What was sequenced was blood, either unsorted or a sorted T cell fraction (not recorded which). All receptors derive from a male donor with ankylosing spondylitis or in good health (not recorded which).

The V and J genes are TRBV15 and TRBJ2-1; D is perhaps TRBD2 (7 bases). CDR3 length: 16 amino acids. V gave up 2 bases and J gave up 3 bases, with 14 bases separating them. From germline, CDR1 is LNHNV and CDR2 YYDKDF (reference sequence). The CDR3 protein is CATSRPPGGGYNEQFF. The CDR3 region has the DNA TGTGCCACCAGCAGACCCCCGGGGGGCGGCTACAATGAGCAGTTCTTC.

This clonotype came up a few times. This rearrangement joins TRBV6-1 to TRBJ2-7, with D perhaps TRBD1 (5 bases). CDR1 and CDR2 (germline): MNHNS, SASEGT. With 6 bases removed from V and 3 bases from J, the gap between germline ends came to 12 bases. The CDR3 is made up of 13 amino acids. CDR3 in DNA: TGTGCCAGCAGAAACAGGAGAGGCTACGAGCAGTACTTC. Encoded protein: CASRNRRGYEQYF.

This clonotype was seen ten or more times. This chain joins TRBV5-5 and TRBJ2-7; D might be TRBD1 (6 bases). The length of the CDR3 is 14 residues. Germline assignment: CDR1 SGHKS and CDR2 YYEKEE (reference sequence). V was trimmed by 1 base and J by 0 bases, leaving 8 bases between them. CDR3 sequence (DNA): TGTGCCAGCAGCTTGACAGGGAACTCCTACGAGCAGTACTTC. Its protein product is CASSLTGNSYEQYF.

V gene TRBV4-1 combines with J gene TRBJ2-1; a weak D match, TRBD1 (5 bases). The CDR3 runs 16 residues. V was pared by 6 bases and J by 4 bases, with 19 bases between. Germline assignment: CDR1 MGHRA and CDR2 YSYEKL. The CDR3 nucleotides read TGCGCCAGCAGTCATGTCCCGGCGCGACAGTACAATGAGCAGTTCTTC. Amino acids: CASSHVPARQYNEQFF.

The gene calls are TRBV7-9 and TRBJ2-1; 8 positions match TRBD2. V lost 3 bases, J lost 1 base, and 5 bases stayed unmatched. This CDR3 is 16 amino acids long. From germline, CDR1 is SEHNR and CDR2 FQNEAQ (reference sequence). The CDR3 DNA sequence: TGTGCCAGCAGCTTCTCCCTAGCGGGTTCCTACAATGAGCAGTTCTTC. Residues: CASSFSLAGSYNEQFF.

This clonotype was detected a few times. The CDR3 is CASNSWREGYGYTF. The CDR3 coding sequence is TGTGCCAGCAACTCCTGGCGGGAAGGCTATGGCTACACCTTC. The rearrangement links TRBV28 to TRBJ1-2; D gene ambiguous. Germline CDR1 reads MDHEN; CDR2 reads SYDVKM. The CDR3 has 14 amino acids. Trimming removed 7 bases at V and 4 bases at J, with 16 bases between.

This clonotype was seen a handful of times. The rearrangement joins TRBV6-2 or TRBV6-3 to TRBJ2-5; D is possibly TRBD1 (6 bases). There are 15 residues in the CDR3. From germline, CDR1 is MNHEY and CDR2 SVGEGT. The ends were cut back, 6 bases at V and 4 bases at J, with 18 bases in the middle. As DNA, the CDR3 is TGTGCCAGCAGCCTGCTTACTGAAGGGGGAGAGACCCAGTACTTC. Translating it yields CASSLLTEGGETQYF.

The chain recombines TRBV15 with TRBJ2-3; maybe TRBD1 (5 bases). The length of the CDR3 is 15 residues. Germline V gene data show CDR1 as LNHNV and CDR2 as YYDKDF (reference sequence). The V end lost 5 bases, the J end lost 3 bases, and 15 bases lay between the germline ends. CDR3 DNA sequence: TGTGCCACCAGCGACAGAGAGGTTGGGACAGATACGCAGTATTTT. Protein: CATSDREVGTDTQYF.

The V and J genes are TRBV20-1 and TRBJ2-2; 14 bases fit TRBD2. Germline-derived CDR1 and CDR2 are DFQATT and SNEGSKA (reference sequence). The CDR3 is made up of 18 amino acids. Trimming at V came to 0 bases and at J to 7 bases, leaving 10 bases not matched to a gene. The CDR3 loop reads CSARDFRGLAGEGGELFF. Written as DNA, the CDR3 is TGCAGTGCTAGAGATTTCAGGGGACTAGCGGGGGAAGGCGGGGAGCTGTTTTTT.

This clonotype was picked up one time. This chain uses TRBV2 with TRBJ1-1; tentative D call: TRBD1 (6 bases). The germline gives CDR1 SNHLY, CDR2 FYNNEI. Trimming shortened V by 2 bases and J by 5 bases, and 15 bases separated the two germline ends. The length of the CDR3 is 15 residues. The chain's CDR3 is CASSEFGGLGTEAFF. The CDR3 DNA reads TGTGCCAGCAGTGAATTCGGGGGGCTGGGTACTGAAGCTTTCTTT.